This TCR beta chain is drawn from a study of patients and donors after allogeneic stem cell transplantation (dated by TCRdb to 2020 to 2022). This clonotype was observed many times. No cognate antigen has been identified for it. Per-nucleotide qualities are absent, and no much larger clonotype sits a single base away. V is cut by 6 bases and J by 7 bases, and the space between the germline ends is 21 bases. The CDR3 starts with the cysteine, ends with the phenylalanine, and has 16 residues. CDR3 DNA only is kept here, 48 bases in frame from base 1. CDR1 MNHNS and CDR2 SASEGT are derived from the germline V gene. The method behind the library was RT-PCR. The sequencer listed for this sample is NextSeq 550. The public reads were quality trimmed at Q25 with fastp and then assembled into clones with MiXCR by TCRdb, keeping productive beta chains. All rows with the same CDR3 protein become a single entry with the most common DNA and genes. Here the sample has some 230,000 distinct CDR3 sequences; 14% occur a single time. Jointly, the top ten make up 9.5% to 13% of the sample.

Sequencing used blood, either unsorted or a sorted T cell fraction (not recorded which). The rearranged chain carries TRBV6-1 and TRBJ2-2; a weak D assignment points to TRBD1 (6 bases agree). The origin of this receptor is a human donor who was either an allogeneic HSCT recipient or a stem cell or donor lymphocyte infusion donor (not recorded which). It is not recorded whose cells these are; they may come from a transplant donor. Read as DNA, the sequence is TGTGCCAGCAGCCGCCGCGAGGGGGTGATTTTCGGGGAGCTGTTTTTT. Translation gives CASSRREGVIFGELFF.